This T cell receptor beta chain originates from a study of T cells in Graves' hyperthyroidism and ophthalmopathy (dated by TCRdb to about 2019). About the investigation overall: Peripheral blood was collected at initial diagnosis, before any treatment. A discovery cohort of about 96 patients, fewer than 50 with Graves' ophthalmopathy and more than 55 with stable Graves' hyperthyroidism, was used to find distinguishing TCR V-J signatures. Prospective prediction of ophthalmopathy was tested in an independent validation cohort of approximately 18 hyperthyroidism patients and 17 patients who later progressed to ophthalmopathy. The 75 to 100 discovery patients were randomly split 7:3 into training and test sets. The study also compared thyroid tissue and blood T-cell repertoires from more than five Graves' hyperthyroidism patients. Once sampling was done, hyperthyroidism patients were given methimazole at a starting dose of 30 mg daily, whereas ophthalmopathy patients were given high-dose intravenous methylprednisolone. The paper describes TCR Vbeta CDR3 sequencing of some 130 peripheral blood samples, made up of 40 to 45 ophthalmopathy patients, more than 70 hyperthyroidism patients and 17 progressor patients. General conclusions and limits of the study: Ophthalmopathy was separated from stable hyperthyroidism by a 13 V-J signature model, with 85% to 90% sensitivity and around 81% specificity obtained in cross-validation and 80%/75% obtained in testing. In validation, the model predicted progression to ophthalmopathy with around 71% sensitivity and roughly 72% specificity, a median of 6.5 months before onset. Most expanded thyroid clonotypes (frequency above 0.001) were also detected in blood, suggesting blood repertoires may reflect thyroid immune responses. No statistical method was used to set the sample size in advance, and investigators knew the group allocation.

The TCR beta CDR3 regions were amplified from the RNA transcripts. The TCR CDR3 was subjected to a first round of RT-PCR using the HTBI primer set and the Qiagen OneStep RT-PCR kit. A second multiplex PCR round built the libraries, followed by size selection and purification. Sequencing of the libraries was done on an Illumina HiSeq2000 using paired-end 100 bp reads. The published analysis was carried out like this. Raw data were processed with SOAPnuke, discarding reads with adapters, uncalled bases, mean Phred below 15, or no exact constant-primer or identifier match. COPE v1.2.5 was used to merge high-quality paired reads, and clonotypes were defined as unique nucleotide sequences. MiTCR v1.1 was used to align the clonotypes against IMGT TRBV, TRBD and TRBJ reference segments. Analysis was restricted to V-J combinations with a frequency above 0.0001, which covered just over 98% of repertoires. The TCS score was defined as F50 (clonal expansion) divided by E x V (chaos), with BLOSUM62-based TCRdist calculated between CDR3 peptides within each V-J. Welch's t-statistics and random forest reduced 500 to 650 V-J features to 10 to 15, which were used in a naive Bayes classifier (R e1071). Using fastp trimming at Q25 and MiXCR clonotype assembly, TCRdb reanalyzed the public sequencing data and kept in-frame beta chains. Rows merge per CDR3 protein into single entries with the most common DNA and genes. The V and J calls, along with clone size, are taken from TCRdb and not from the paper's own processing. The sample table contains about 290,000 distinct CDR3 sequences; only one count was recorded for approximately 14% of them. Clones ranked in the top ten supply over 25% of the sample.

Hyperthyroidism patients were newly diagnosed, had a disease duration of under 2 months, and were aged 18 to 65 years. Patients with uncontrolled infections, other autoimmune diseases, pregnancy or lactation were excluded. Diagnoses relied on clinical symptoms, serum thyroxine and TRAb, thyroid ultrasound and orbital computed tomography. For progressor patients, blood was drawn at the first diagnosis of hyperthyroidism, before any ophthalmopathy symptoms had appeared. PBMCs were separated from approximately 9.9 ml of fresh peripheral blood using Ficoll-Paque density gradient centrifugation. Progressor patients were initially diagnosed with Graves' hyperthyroidism and developed ophthalmopathy during follow-up. Total RNA was extracted using Trizol reagent, and RNA quality was assessed on an Agilent 2100 Bioanalyzer. In its sample, this clonotype was seen many times. Its antigen is not yet known. Per-base quality was not reported, and no clone a single base away is much larger than it.

The source is a woman between 45 and 65 years old with Graves' hyperthyroidism that later progressed to Graves' ophthalmopathy. Sequencing used blood.

This receptor carries the CDR3 CASSFFEGRGSYEQYF. The DNA sequence reads TGTGCCAGCAGCTTTTTCGAAGGGAGGGGCTCCTACGAGCAGTACTTC. The chain uses TRBV5-6 and TRBJ2-7; 7 bases in the junction line up with TRBD2. V is trimmed back by 2 bases and J by 0 bases, and the junction contains 8 bases that no gene match accounts for. From cysteine to phenylalanine, the CDR3 is 16 amino acids long. Here the CDR3 DNA is all that survives: 48 bases in frame from base 1. CDR1 and CDR2, looked up from the germline V gene, are SGHDT and YYEEEE.